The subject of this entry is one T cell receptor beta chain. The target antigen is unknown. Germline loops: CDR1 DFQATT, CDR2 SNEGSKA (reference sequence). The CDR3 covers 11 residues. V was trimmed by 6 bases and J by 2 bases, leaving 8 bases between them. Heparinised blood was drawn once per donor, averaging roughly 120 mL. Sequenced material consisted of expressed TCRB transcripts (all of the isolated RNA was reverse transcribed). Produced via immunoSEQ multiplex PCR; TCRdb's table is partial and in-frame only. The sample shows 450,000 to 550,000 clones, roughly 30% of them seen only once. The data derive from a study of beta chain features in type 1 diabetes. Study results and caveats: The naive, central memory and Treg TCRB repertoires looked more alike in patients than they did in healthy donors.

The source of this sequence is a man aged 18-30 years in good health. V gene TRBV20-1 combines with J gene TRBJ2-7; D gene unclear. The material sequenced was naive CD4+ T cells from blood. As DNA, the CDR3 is TGCAGTGCCGTGGATGCCTACGAGCAGTACTTC. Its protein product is CSAVDAYEQYF.